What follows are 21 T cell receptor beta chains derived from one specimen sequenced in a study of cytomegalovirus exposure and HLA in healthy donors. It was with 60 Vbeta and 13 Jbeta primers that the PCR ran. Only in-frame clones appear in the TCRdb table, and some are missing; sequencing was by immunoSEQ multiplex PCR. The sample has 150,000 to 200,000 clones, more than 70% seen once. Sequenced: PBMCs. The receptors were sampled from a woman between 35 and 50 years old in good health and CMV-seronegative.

The CDR3 nucleotides are TGTGCCAGCAGCTTGGCAGCTAGCGGGGTCTACAATGAGCAGTTCTTC. Translated: CASSLAASGVYNEQFF. V gene TRBV5-6 combines with J gene TRBJ2-1; 9 nucleotides agree with TRBD2. CDR1 is SGHDT, CDR2 YYEEEE, per germline. V lost 0 bases, J lost 3 bases, and 4 bases stayed unmatched. The CDR3 has 16 residues.

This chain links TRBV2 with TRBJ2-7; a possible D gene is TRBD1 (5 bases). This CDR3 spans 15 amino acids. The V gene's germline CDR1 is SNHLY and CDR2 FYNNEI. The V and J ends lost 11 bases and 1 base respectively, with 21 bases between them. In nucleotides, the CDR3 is TGTGCCTCATTTAGCCCGGACATGGGGTCCTACGAGCAGTACTTC. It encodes CASFSPDMGSYEQYF.

The CDR3 reads CASSLGLGFSTDTQYF. CDR3 coding DNA: TGTGCCAGCAGCTTGGGACTAGGGTTTAGCACAGATACGCAGTATTTT. V is TRBV5-4 and J is TRBJ2-3, with D perhaps matching TRBD2 (6 bases). CDR1 and CDR2 from the germline V gene are SGHNT and YYREEE (reference sequence). The length of the CDR3 is 16 residues. V lost 0 bases and J lost 0, with 11 bases in between. Looking up the rest from reference TRBV5-4 and TRBJ2-3 gives the full variable domain: ETGVTQSPTHLIKTRGQQVTLRCSSQSGHNTVSWYQQALGQGPQFIFQYYREEENGRGNFPPRFSGLQFPNYSSELNVNALELDDSALYLCASSLGLGFSTDTQYFGPGTRLTVL.

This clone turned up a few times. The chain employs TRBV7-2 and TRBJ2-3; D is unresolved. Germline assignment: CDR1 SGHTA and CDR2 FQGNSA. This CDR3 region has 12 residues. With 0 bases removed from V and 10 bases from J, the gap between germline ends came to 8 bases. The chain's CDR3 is CASSLARAAQYF. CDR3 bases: TGTGCCAGCAGCTTAGCAAGAGCTGCGCAGTATTTT.

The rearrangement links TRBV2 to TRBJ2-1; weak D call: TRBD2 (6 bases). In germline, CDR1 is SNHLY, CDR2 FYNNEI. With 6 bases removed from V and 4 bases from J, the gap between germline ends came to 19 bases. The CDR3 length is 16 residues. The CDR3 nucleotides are TGTGCCAGCAGGGCATTCGTCCGGGAGTTTTACAATGAGCAGTTCTTC. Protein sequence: CASRAFVREFYNEQFF.

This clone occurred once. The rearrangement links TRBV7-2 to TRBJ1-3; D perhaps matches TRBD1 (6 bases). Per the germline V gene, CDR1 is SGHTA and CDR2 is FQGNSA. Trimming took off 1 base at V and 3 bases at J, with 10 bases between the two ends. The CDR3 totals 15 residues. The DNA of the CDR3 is TGTGCCAGCAGCTTAGGGGGGGGCAATGGAAACACCATATATTTT. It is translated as CASSLGGGNGNTIYF. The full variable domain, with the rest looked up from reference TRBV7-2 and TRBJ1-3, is GAGVSQSPSNKVTEKGKDVELRCDPISGHTALYWYRQSLGQGLEFLIYFQGNSAPDKSGLPSDRFSAERTGGSVSTLTIQRTQQEDSAVYLCASSLGGGNGNTIYFGEGSWLTVV.

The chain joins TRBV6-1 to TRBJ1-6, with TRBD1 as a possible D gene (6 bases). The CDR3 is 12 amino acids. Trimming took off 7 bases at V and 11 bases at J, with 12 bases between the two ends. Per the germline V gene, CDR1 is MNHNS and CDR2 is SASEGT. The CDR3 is CASNEDRTPLHF. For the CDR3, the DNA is TGTGCCAGCAACGAAGACAGGACACCCCTCCACTTT.

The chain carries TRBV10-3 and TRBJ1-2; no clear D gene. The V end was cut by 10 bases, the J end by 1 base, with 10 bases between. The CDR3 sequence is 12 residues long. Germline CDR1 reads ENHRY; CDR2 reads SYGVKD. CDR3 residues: CATAGVNYGYTF. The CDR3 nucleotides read TGTGCCACGGCCGGGGTTAACTATGGCTACACCTTC.

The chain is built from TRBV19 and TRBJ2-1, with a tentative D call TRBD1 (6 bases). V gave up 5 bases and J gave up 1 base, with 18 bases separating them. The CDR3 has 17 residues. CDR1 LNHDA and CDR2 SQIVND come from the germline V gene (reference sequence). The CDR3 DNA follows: TGTGCCAGTAGTCTCAGGGGAAAAGGGTGGTCCTACAATGAGCAGTTCTTC. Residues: CASSLRGKGWSYNEQFF.

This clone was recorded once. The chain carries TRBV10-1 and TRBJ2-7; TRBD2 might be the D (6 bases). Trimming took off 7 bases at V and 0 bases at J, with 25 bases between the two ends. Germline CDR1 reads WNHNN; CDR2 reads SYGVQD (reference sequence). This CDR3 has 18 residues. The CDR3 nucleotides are TGCGCCAGCACCACACCAGAGGGGCCGACGACTAGCTCCTACGAGCAGTACGTC. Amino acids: CASTTPEGPTTSSYEQYV.

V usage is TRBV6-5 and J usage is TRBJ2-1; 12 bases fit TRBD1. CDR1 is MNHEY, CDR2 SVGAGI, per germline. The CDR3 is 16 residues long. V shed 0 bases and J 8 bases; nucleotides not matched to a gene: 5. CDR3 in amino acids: CASSYSGTGGIYEQFF. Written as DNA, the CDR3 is TGTGCCAGCAGTTACTCCGGGACAGGGGGCATCTATGAGCAGTTCTTC.

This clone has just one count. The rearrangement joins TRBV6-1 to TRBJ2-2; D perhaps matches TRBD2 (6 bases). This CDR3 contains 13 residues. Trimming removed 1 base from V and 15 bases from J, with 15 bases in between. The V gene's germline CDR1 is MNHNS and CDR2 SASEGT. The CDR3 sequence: CASSEDGGTRVFF. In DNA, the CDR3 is TGTGCCAGCAGTGAAGACGGCGGGACCCGTGTGTTTTTT.

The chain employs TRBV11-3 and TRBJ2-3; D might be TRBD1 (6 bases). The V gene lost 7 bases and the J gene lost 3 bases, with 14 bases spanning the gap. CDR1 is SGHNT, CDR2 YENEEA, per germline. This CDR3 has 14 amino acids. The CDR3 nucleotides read TGTGCCAGCACCTCCGGGACAAGAACAGATACGCAGTATTTT. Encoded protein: CASTSGTRTDTQYF. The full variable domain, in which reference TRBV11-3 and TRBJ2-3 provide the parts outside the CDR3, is EAGVVQSPRYKIIEKKQPVAFWCNPISGHNTLYWYLQNLGQGPELLIRYENEEAVDDSQLPKDRFSAERLKGVDSTLKIQPAELGDSAVYLCASTSGTRTDTQYFGPGTRLTVL.

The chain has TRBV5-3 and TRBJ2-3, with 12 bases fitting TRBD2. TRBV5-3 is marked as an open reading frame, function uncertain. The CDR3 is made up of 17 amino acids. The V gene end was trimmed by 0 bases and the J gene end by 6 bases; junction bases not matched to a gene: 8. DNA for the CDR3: TGTGCCAGAAGCTTGGGGCCTAGCGGGAGGGCCTGGGATACGCAGTATTTT. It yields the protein CARSLGPSGRAWDTQYF.

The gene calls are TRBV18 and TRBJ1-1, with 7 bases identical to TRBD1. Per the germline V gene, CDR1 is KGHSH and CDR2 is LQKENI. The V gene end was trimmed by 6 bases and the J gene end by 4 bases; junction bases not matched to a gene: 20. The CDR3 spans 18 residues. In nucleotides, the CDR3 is TGTGCCAGCTCCGCAATATTCAATAAGGGGGCGGTTGGCACTGAAGCTTTCTTT. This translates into CASSAIFNKGAVGTEAFF.

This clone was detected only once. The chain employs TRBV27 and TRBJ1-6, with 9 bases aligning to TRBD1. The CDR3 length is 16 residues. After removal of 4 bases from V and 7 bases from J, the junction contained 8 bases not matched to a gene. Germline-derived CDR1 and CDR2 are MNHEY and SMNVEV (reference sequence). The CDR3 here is CASSSLQGARNSPLHF. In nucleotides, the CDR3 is TGTGCCAGCAGTTCCTTACAGGGGGCGCGAAATTCACCCCTCCACTTT.

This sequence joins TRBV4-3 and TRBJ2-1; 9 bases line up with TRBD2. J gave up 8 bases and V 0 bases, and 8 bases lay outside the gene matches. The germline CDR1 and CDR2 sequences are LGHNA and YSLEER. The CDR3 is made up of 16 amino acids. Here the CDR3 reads CASSQDLLAGRDEQFF. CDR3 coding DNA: TGCGCCAGCAGCCAAGATTTACTAGCGGGTCGCGATGAGCAGTTCTTC.

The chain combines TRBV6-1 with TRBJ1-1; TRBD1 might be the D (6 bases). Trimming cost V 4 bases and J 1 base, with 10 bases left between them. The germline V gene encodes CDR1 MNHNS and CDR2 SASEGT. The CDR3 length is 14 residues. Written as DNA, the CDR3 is TGTGCCAGCAGTGTTGCCAGGGGGAACACTGAAGCTTTCTTT. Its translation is CASSVARGNTEAFF.

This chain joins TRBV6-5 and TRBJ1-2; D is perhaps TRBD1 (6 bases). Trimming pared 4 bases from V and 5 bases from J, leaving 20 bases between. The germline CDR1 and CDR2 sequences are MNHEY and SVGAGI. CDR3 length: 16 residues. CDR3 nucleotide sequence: TGTGCCAGCAGTTTGGCCCGTAGAGGACAGCTATATGGCTACACCTTC. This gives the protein CASSLARRGQLYGYTF.

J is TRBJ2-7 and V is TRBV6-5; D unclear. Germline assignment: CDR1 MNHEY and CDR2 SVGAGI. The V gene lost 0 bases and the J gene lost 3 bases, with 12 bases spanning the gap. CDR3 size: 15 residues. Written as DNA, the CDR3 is TGTGCCAGCAGTTACTCCCCAGGAATCGGCTACGAGCAGTACTTC. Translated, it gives CASSYSPGIGYEQYF.

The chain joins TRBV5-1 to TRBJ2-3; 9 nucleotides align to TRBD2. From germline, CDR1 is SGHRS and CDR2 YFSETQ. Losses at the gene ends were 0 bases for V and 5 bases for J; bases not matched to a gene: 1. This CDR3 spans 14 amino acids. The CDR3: CASSLVLAGDTQYF. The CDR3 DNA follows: TGCGCCAGCAGCTTGGTACTAGCGGGAGATACGCAGTATTTT.